This TCR beta chain was captured by sequencing in a study of identical twins. Study findings and constraints: Cross-sectional statistics, not tracking of the same donors, supported the conclusions. For cord blood, abundant beta clonotypes had fewer insertions, unlike memory repertoires, which showed none.

Template switching, a step in the protocol, added a universal primer site, and cDNA carried unique molecular identifiers. TCRdb reanalysed the 5' RACE reads using MiXCR and keeps one entry per CDR3 protein. Among approximately 210,000 distinct CDR3 sequences listed, less than 9.5% were seen once. With 3 bases removed from V and 3 bases from J, the gap between germline ends came to 16 bases. In germline, CDR1 is MDHEN, CDR2 SYDVKM. The CDR3 is made up of 16 amino acids. There were only healthy Caucasians among the donors. This clonotype has ten or more counts. Antigen unknown. The chain links TRBV28 to TRBJ2-3; D remains unclear. Material for sequencing was memory (CD45RO+) T cells sorted from blood. This receptor was identified in a woman younger than 35 in good health. CDR3 protein: CASSFGRRVRTDTQYF. CDR3 nucleotide sequence: TGTGCCAGCAGTTTCGGGCGTCGAGTTCGAACAGATACGCAGTATTTT.